This T cell receptor (beta chain) was sequenced in a study of T cell repertoires in cytomegalovirus infection. As for the study in general: Public TCR beta signatures were indicative of both CMV infection and a matching HLA type.

The length of the CDR3 is 13 residues. CDR1 is MNHEY and CDR2 is SMNVEV in the germline V gene (reference sequence). Trimming pared 3 bases from V and 7 bases from J, leaving 9 bases between. Study findings and constraints: Public TCR beta family frequency separated CMV-and-HLA carriers, including in an independent cohort.

Each CDR3 protein is one row after TCRdb ran MiXCR on the reads. The sample shows around 530,000 distinct CDR3 sequences, about 30% of them seen only once. Worth noting for this clonotype: As yet, its antigen is unknown.

What was sequenced was PBMCs. The chain has TRBV27 and TRBJ2-2, with D perhaps TRBD2 (5 bases). This TCR was recovered from a human donor in good health (CMV status not recorded). Some clones in this sample may be carry-over from other donors' samples. DNA of the CDR3: TGTGCCAGCAGTTTCAGTGCGGGCGGGGAGCTGTTTTTT. It codes for CASSFSAGGELFF.